Below, 27 T cell receptor beta chains from the same sample are listed, as sequenced in a study of identical twins. TCRdb re-called the 5' RACE reads with MiXCR, one entry per CDR3 protein. Among under 250,000 distinct CDR3 sequences, roughly 7.5% were seen once, and the ten largest hold around 1.8%. The same sample was also studied in work on yellow fever vaccine responses in identical twins.

The sequenced sample consisted of memory (CD45RO+) T cells sorted from blood. These receptors originate from a woman younger than 30 in good health.

Details on this clonotype: Possible read error: a much larger clone is one base away. The rearrangement joins TRBV6-1 to TRBJ2-1; TRBD2 matches 16 bases. The CDR3 is made up of 16 amino acids. Germline V gene sequence: CDR1 MNHNS, CDR2 SASEGT. V gave up 5 bases and J gave up 4 bases; unmatched junction bases: 2. CDR3 bases: TGTGCCAGCAGTATGGGACTAGCGGGAGGGTACAATGAGCAGTTCTTC. Translating gives CASSMGLAGGYNEQFF.

Remarks on this clonotype: A single base separates this from a much larger clone, so it may be a read error. This chain links TRBV18 with TRBJ2-7, with TRBD1 matching over 9 bases. This CDR3 comprises 19 residues. Per germline, CDR1 KGHSH and CDR2 LQKENI. V trimming: 2 bases; J trimming: 4 bases; junction bases outside the gene matches: 18. CDR3 loop: CASSPTVGGSHRGLYEQYF. The DNA for the CDR3 is TGTGCCAGCTCACCAACGGTCGGGGGATCGCACAGGGGGCTTTACGAGCAGTACTTC.

The chain is built from TRBV6-1 and TRBJ2-7, with D unclear. The length of the CDR3 is 9 residues. V lost 8 bases to trimming and J lost 5 bases, with 4 bases between them. Germline V gives CDR1 MNHNS, CDR2 SASEGT. The CDR3 coding sequence is TGTGCCAGCGGGCACGAGCAGTACTTC. Translating it yields CASGHEQYF.

This clonotype was seen only a few times. The chain links TRBV6-1 to TRBJ2-7; 8 positions agree with TRBD2. Germline lookup yields CDR1 MNHNS and CDR2 SASEGT. The J segment lost 3 bases and the V segment lost 7 bases, leaving 17 bases of the junction unmatched. CDR3 size: 17 residues. CDR3: CASTGILGSGGGYEQYF. The CDR3 coding sequence is TGTGCCAGCACCGGTATCCTGGGGTCCGGGGGGGGCTACGAGCAGTACTTC.

There are many counts of this clonotype. The chain uses TRBV5-6 and TRBJ1-5, with D unclear. The CDR3 spans 15 residues. Per germline, CDR1 SGHDT and CDR2 YYEEEE. V lost 0 bases and J lost 6, with 13 bases in between. The CDR3 region is CASSLAAGGSQPQHF. The CDR3 nucleotides read TGTGCCAGCAGCTTGGCCGCGGGAGGCAGTCAGCCCCAGCATTTT.

The J gene is TRBJ2-1, the V gene TRBV28; D possibly matches TRBD1 or TRBD2 (6 bases each). The CDR3 totals 15 residues. V lost 8 bases, J lost 6 bases, and 20 bases lay in between. CDR1 is MDHEN and CDR2 is SYDVKM in the germline V gene. CDR3 sequence (DNA): TGTGCCAGCGTAGGAGGGCACCGGGACACCAATGAGCAGTTCTTC. Translating it yields CASVGGHRDTNEQFF.

V usage is TRBV7-2 and J usage is TRBJ2-3; the D is unclear. CDR3 length: 15 residues. CDR1 is SGHTA and CDR2 is FQGNSA in the germline V gene. V was pared by 0 bases and J by 0 bases, with 7 bases between. The CDR3 DNA is TGTGCCAGCAGCTTAGCGAGCGTTAGCACAGATACGCAGTATTTT. This codes for CASSLASVSTDTQYF. The full variable domain, its missing parts supplied by reference TRBV7-2 and TRBJ2-3, is GAGVSQSPSNKVTEKGKDVELRCDPISGHTALYWYRQSLGQGLEFLIYFQGNSAPDKSGLPSDRFSAERTGGSVSTLTIQRTQQEDSAVYLCASSLASVSTDTQYFGPGTRLTVL.

In this sample, this clonotype turned up a few times. The chain combines TRBV15 with TRBJ2-3; tentatively, D is TRBD1 (5 bases). Between the trimmed V and J ends, which lost 2 bases and 0 bases, there was a span of 6 bases. Germline V gene lookup returns CDR1 LNHNV and CDR2 YYDKDF (reference sequence). CDR3 length: 14 residues. The CDR3 DNA sequence: TGTGCCACCAGCAGACAGGGTAGCACAGATACGCAGTATTTT. Protein: CATSRQGSTDTQYF.

This clonotype was picked up many times. The chain combines TRBV11-2 with TRBJ1-1, with 7 bases identical to TRBD1. The CDR3 extends over 13 amino acids. With 0 bases clipped from V and 11 bases from J, the junction kept 6 bases outside the gene matches. Germline-derived CDR1 and CDR2 are SGHAT and FQNNGV. CDR3 amino acids: CASSLDVGRGAFF. DNA for the CDR3: TGTGCCAGCAGCTTAGATGTGGGCAGGGGGGCTTTCTTT.

The table lists this clonotype with a few counts. CDR3 in amino acids: CASSSGTAGDNEQFF. The CDR3 DNA sequence: TGTGCCAGCAGCTCCGGGACAGCGGGGGACAATGAGCAGTTCTTC. The rearrangement links TRBV7-2 to TRBJ2-1, with D maybe TRBD2 (8 bases). Germline CDR1 is SGHTA and CDR2 is FQGNSA. The CDR3 is 15 amino acids. Trimming left V 4 bases short and J 5 bases short, with 15 bases between.

The chain combines TRBV20-1 with TRBJ2-1, with 8 nucleotides matching TRBD2. The CDR3 is made up of 16 amino acids. Germline CDR1 is DFQATT and CDR2 is SNEGSKA (reference sequence). V lost 7 bases to trimming and J lost 7 bases; unmatched junction nucleotides: 18. The CDR3 here is CSVQRVGRGARNEQFF. CDR3 sequence (DNA): TGCAGTGTCCAGAGGGTAGGGCGGGGGGCTAGGAATGAGCAGTTCTTC.

At least ten counts were recorded for this clonotype. The chain employs TRBV5-1 and TRBJ2-3, with TRBD2 as a possible D gene (5 bases). This CDR3 comprises 15 residues. The V gene's germline CDR1 is SGHRS and CDR2 YFSETQ. V lost 1 base and J 1 base, leaving 10 bases between the germline ends. CDR3 in DNA: TGCGCCAGCAGCTTGAGCGGTGATCGCACAGATACGCAGTATTTT. It is translated as CASSLSGDRTDTQYF.

The rearrangement uses TRBV5-1 and TRBJ2-1; TRBD2 matches at 9 bases. Germline V gene data show CDR1 as SGHRS and CDR2 as YFSETQ. V was pared by 0 bases and J by 13 bases, with 11 bases of the junction left unmatched. CDR3 size: 15 residues. CDR3 sequence (DNA): TGCGCCAGCAGCTTGGCATTGACTAGCGGCGGCGGTCAGTTCTTC. Translated: CASSLALTSGGGQFF.

This clonotype was seen repeatedly, ten times or more. The chain employs TRBV5-1 and TRBJ1-6; TRBD1 matches at 7 bases. Germline trimming cut 0 bases from V and 17 bases from J; bases unmatched to any gene: 14. Germline-derived CDR1 and CDR2 are SGHRS and YFSETQ. The CDR3 is 15 amino acids. The DNA of the CDR3 is TGCGCCAGCAGCTTGGAGGGGACAGAATTCAACTTAGTCCACTTT. Amino acid sequence: CASSLEGTEFNLVHF.

This clonotype was seen only a few times. The V call is TRBV18, the J call TRBJ2-5; D is uncertain. Germline CDR1 is KGHSH and CDR2 is LQKENI. CDR3 length: 13 amino acids. V lost 2 bases, J lost 4 bases, and 8 bases lay in between. CDR3 DNA: TGTGCCAGCTCACCATCCCGCGGAGAGACCCAGTACTTC. It specifies CASSPSRGETQYF.

A few counts support this clonotype. The V gene is TRBV14, the J gene TRBJ2-1; no clear D. This CDR3 contains 14 residues. V was trimmed by 0 bases and J by 13 bases, leaving 16 bases between them. Germline V lookup: CDR1 SGHDN, CDR2 FVKESK. The DNA for the CDR3 is TGTGCCAGCAGCCAAGATACGTTCGGCCGGCCCCAGTTCTTC. This codes for CASSQDTFGRPQFF.

This clonotype was observed a few times. This chain links TRBV7-2 with TRBJ1-1; D is perhaps TRBD1 (5 bases). The CDR3 length is 13 residues. Trimming removed 5 bases from V and 5 bases from J, with 12 bases in between. Germline V lookup: CDR1 SGHTA, CDR2 FQGNSA. The CDR3 DNA sequence: TGTGCCAGCAGCGTCACAGGAAGAACTGAAGCTTTCTTT. This encodes CASSVTGRTEAFF.

This clonotype was recorded many times. The chain couples TRBV20-1 to TRBJ1-5; TRBD1 is a possible D gene (6 bases). Trimming took off 5 bases at V and 2 bases at J, with 10 bases between the two ends. CDR3 length: 13 amino acids. The germline CDR1 and CDR2 sequences are DFQATT and SNEGSKA (reference sequence). The CDR3 sequence is CSARPGGNQPQHF. The CDR3, as DNA: TGCAGTGCTCGCCCAGGGGGCAATCAGCCCCAGCATTTT.

This clonotype was recorded many times. The chain couples TRBV7-2 to TRBJ2-2; D gene unclear. Trimming took 5 bases from V and 1 from J, leaving 11 bases between them. Germline CDR1 and CDR2: SGHTA and FQGNSA. This CDR3 is 15 amino acids long. CDR3 in DNA: TGTGCCAGCAGCCCCCAATGGCGGAACACCGGGGAGCTGTTTTTT. It encodes CASSPQWRNTGELFF. The full variable domain, with the rest looked up from reference TRBV7-2 and TRBJ2-2, is GAGVSQSPSNKVTEKGKDVELRCDPISGHTALYWYRQSLGQGLEFLIYFQGNSAPDKSGLPSDRFSAERTGGSVSTLTIQRTQQEDSAVYLCASSPQWRNTGELFFGEGSRLTVL.

The chain employs TRBV20-1 and TRBJ2-1, with a possible D match to TRBD2 (6 bases). The CDR3 covers 16 residues. The V end lost 5 bases, the J end lost 6 bases, and 23 bases lay between the germline ends. The germline V gene has CDR1 DFQATT and CDR2 SNEGSKA (reference sequence). This chain's CDR3 is CSALIFEASVSNEQFF. DNA of the CDR3: TGCAGTGCTTTAATCTTTGAGGCTAGCGTGTCCAATGAGCAGTTCTTC.

This clonotype was observed many times. J is TRBJ2-2 and V is TRBV28; 9 nucleotides align to TRBD1. Germline values: CDR1 MDHEN, CDR2 SYDVKM. The CDR3 contains 21 residues. V lost 4 bases to trimming and J lost 0 bases; unmatched junction nucleotides: 18. CDR3 residues: CASSYPDRDRVILSNTGELFF. The CDR3 bases are TGTGCCAGCAGTTACCCAGACAGGGACAGGGTTATTTTATCGAACACCGGGGAGCTGTTTTTT.

V gene TRBV19 combines with J gene TRBJ2-6; D not certain. This CDR3 spans 14 amino acids. CDR1 is LNHDA and CDR2 is SQIVND in the germline V gene (reference sequence). V lost 6 bases, J lost 0 bases, and 6 bases lay in between. CDR3 protein: CASSPLSGANVLTF. The CDR3 DNA sequence: TGTGCCAGTAGCCCCCTCTCTGGGGCCAACGTCCTGACTTTC. Variable domain in full (rest from reference TRBV19 and TRBJ2-6): DGGITQSPKYLFRKEGQNVTLSCEQNLNHDAMYWYRQDPGQGLRLIYYSQIVNDFQKGDIAEGYSVSREKKESFPLTVTSAQKNPTAFYLCASSPLSGANVLTFGAGSRLTVL.

This clonotype was seen more than once but under ten times. The rearrangement uses TRBV24-1 and TRBJ2-1; D perhaps matches TRBD2 (5 bases). V was cut by 3 bases and J by 15 bases, with 14 bases left in between. The CDR3 covers 12 residues. Looked up from germline, CDR1 is KGHDR and CDR2 is SFDVKD. The CDR3 reads CATSDRTPSMFF. The CDR3, as DNA: TGTGCCACCAGTGATAGGACTCCCTCGATGTTCTTC.

The chain recombines TRBV10-3 with TRBJ1-1, with a tentative D call TRBD1 (6 bases). The CDR3 consists of 13 residues. V dropped 6 bases and J dropped 5 bases, with 13 bases sitting between them. From germline, CDR1 is ENHRY and CDR2 SYGVKD. CDR3 bases: TGTGCCATCAGATCTCTTCAGGGGACTGAAGCTTTCTTT. Residues: CAIRSLQGTEAFF.

The genes are TRBV9 and TRBJ2-7; 9 bases align to TRBD2. The CDR3 runs to 16 residues. V shed 0 bases and J 1 base; nucleotides not matched to a gene: 5. Germline CDR1 reads SGDLS; CDR2 reads YYNGEE. The CDR3 region is CASSVAPTSGSYEQYF. CDR3 nucleotide sequence: TGTGCCAGCAGCGTAGCTCCGACTAGCGGTTCCTACGAGCAGTACTTC. Full variable domain (remainder filled in from reference TRBV9 and TRBJ2-7): DSGVTQTPKHLITATGQRVTLRCSPRSGDLSVYWYQQSLDQGLQFLIQYYNGEERAKGNILERFSAQQFPDLHSELNLSSLELGDSALYFCASSVAPTSGSYEQYFGPGTRLTVT.

This clonotype was seen many times. This chain uses TRBV7-9 with TRBJ2-1, with 8 bases lining up with TRBD2. The CDR3 loop spans 14 amino acids. V shed 4 bases, J shed 4 bases, and the junction held 3 bases outside the gene matches. CDR1 and CDR2 from the germline V gene are SEHNR and FQNEAQ (reference sequence). As DNA, the CDR3 is TGTGCCAGCAGCTACGGGGGGGCATACAATGAGCAGTTCTTC. Its translation is CASSYGGAYNEQFF.

The chain has TRBV6-2 or TRBV6-3 and TRBJ2-5; tentatively, D is TRBD1 or TRBD2 (6 bases each). The V end was cut by 6 bases, the J end by 5 bases, with 34 bases between. Germline lookup yields CDR1 MNHEY and CDR2 SVGEGT. CDR3 length: 20 residues. For the CDR3, the DNA is TGTGCCAGCAGAATACTAGGACAAAAGATTGCGGGAAGTAGGGGGGAGACCCAGTACTTC. Protein: CASRILGQKIAGSRGETQYF.